Following are 15 T cell receptor beta chains from one sample sequenced in a study of T cells in women clearing cervical HPV infection. Clones were sequenced by immunoSEQ multiplex PCR, and TCRdb holds only the in-frame ones, with some missing. The sample table includes around 21,000 clones. Source material: blood buffy coat. These TCRs come from a woman aged 18 to 69 with a cervical HPV16 infection that either progressed to CIN3+ or cleared (not recorded which).

Worth noting for this clone: The read is 3 residues too short to cover the CDR3 end, so that end is filled in from the germline J gene. The V gene is TRBV5-1, the J gene TRBJ2-7, with 12 bases identical to TRBD1. Germline trimming cut 3 bases from V and 2 bases from J; bases unmatched to any gene: 12. Germline CDR1 is SGHRS and CDR2 is YFSETQ. This CDR3 is 18 amino acids long. The chain's CDR3 is CASSSGTGGFSVTYEQYF. The DNA read from the CDR3 is TGCGCCAGCAGCTCTGGGACAGGGGGCTTTAGTGTTACCTACGAG.

CDR3 DNA (partial): TGTGCCAGCACCTTCGGGGGAGGAACCGGGGAG. Amino acid sequence: CASTFGGGTGE. Given in full, the CDR3 is CASTFGGGTGELFF. The chain recombines TRBV2 with TRBJ2-2, with D possibly being TRBD2 (6 bases). The read ends 3 residues shy of where the CDR3 ends; the end is completed using the germline J gene. CDR1 SNHLY and CDR2 FYNNEI come from the germline V gene. There are 14 residues in the CDR3. Trimming shortened V by 7 bases and J by 5 bases, and 14 bases separated the two germline ends. Combining the CDR3 with reference TRBV2 and TRBJ2-2 gives the whole variable domain EPEVTQTPSHQVTQMGQEVILRCVPISNHLYFYWYRQILGQKVEFLVSFYNNEISEKSEIFDDQFSVERPDGSNFTLKIRSTKLEDSAMYFCASTFGGGTGELFFGEGSRLTVL.

For this clone: From the germline J gene comes the end of the CDR3, since the read stops 3 residues before it. This sequence joins TRBV5-1 and TRBJ1-4; D unclear. The CDR3 runs to 15 residues. The germline V gene has CDR1 SGHRS and CDR2 YFSETQ. CDR3 protein: CASSSRWRAESPLFF. The sequenced part of the CDR3 DNA is TGCGCCAGCAGCTCCAGGTGGAGGGCCGAATCACCA.

Remarks on this clone: The CDR3 end lies 3 residues beyond the end of the read and is filled in from the germline J gene. The chain uses TRBV5-1 and TRBJ2-2; a weak D match, TRBD1 (5 bases). Germline loops: CDR1 SGHRS, CDR2 YFSETQ. There are 14 residues in the CDR3. The sequenced CDR3 bases are TGCGCCAGTTCTAGACCGGACACCCATGAAAAG. Its translation: CASSRPDTHEK. The whole CDR3 protein is CASSRPDTHEKLFF. Looking up the rest from reference TRBV5-1 and TRBJ2-2 gives the full variable domain: KAGVTQTPRYLIKTRGQQVTLSCSPISGHRSVSWYQQTPGQGLQFLFEYFSETQRNKGNFPGRFSGRQFSNSRSEMNVSTLELGDSALYLCASSRPDTHEKLFFGEGSRLTVL.

In the case of this clone: The read ends 3 residues early relative to the CDR3; the germline J gene fills the gap. The chain recombines TRBV7-9 with TRBJ1-1; TRBD1 matches at 7 bases. CDR1 is SEHNR and CDR2 is FQNEAQ in the germline V gene (reference sequence). This CDR3 spans 14 amino acids. V trimming: 5 bases; J trimming: 0 bases; junction bases outside the gene matches: 3. The CDR3 spells CASSPQGMNTEAFF. CDR3 DNA, as far as it was read: TGTGCCAGCAGCCCACAGGGGATGAACACTGAA.

The CDR3 sequence: CASSWTGDNSPLFF. The sequenced part of the CDR3 DNA is TGTGCCAGTAGTTGGACAGGGGATAATTCACCG. The chain uses TRBV19 and TRBJ2-2; 9 bases are shared with TRBD1. The read is 3 residues too short to cover the CDR3 end, so that end is filled in from the germline J gene. From germline, CDR1 is LNHDA and CDR2 SQIVND (reference sequence). This CDR3 has 14 amino acids.

About this clone itself: Sequencing ends 3 residues short of the CDR3 end; the germline J gene provides the rest. The chain is built from TRBV19 and TRBJ2-7, with D possibly TRBD1 on 6 matching bases. This CDR3 region has 15 residues. Germline V gene sequence: CDR1 LNHDA, CDR2 SQIVND (reference sequence). The V gene lost 2 bases and the J gene lost 3 bases, with 14 bases spanning the gap. The sequenced CDR3 bases are TGTGCCAGTAGTATACGGCAGGGGTGGATCTACGAG. As protein: CASSIRQGWIYE. In full, the CDR3 is CASSIRQGWIYEQYF.

The sequenced CDR3 bases are TGTGCCAGCAGCCGAGGACTATACGAG. Its translation is CASSRGLYE. In full, the CDR3 reads CASSRGLYEQYF. This chain links TRBV7-8 with TRBJ2-7; tentatively, D is TRBD2 (6 bases). Coverage ceases 3 residues before the CDR3 finishes, and the germline J gene fills in the end. The CDR3 consists of 12 residues. The V gene's germline CDR1 is SGHVS and CDR2 FQNEAQ. V was clipped by 5 bases and J by 4 bases, with 9 bases between them.

Note on this clone: Read coverage stops 3 residues before the CDR3 terminus; the germline J gene supplies the remainder. The gene calls are TRBV7-6 and TRBJ2-7; 7 bases are a match to TRBD1. There are 13 residues in the CDR3. With V trimmed by 2 bases and J by 5 bases, 3 bases remained unmatched. Per germline, CDR1 SGHVS and CDR2 FNYEAQ. Here the CDR3 reads CASSLKGGDEQYF. The sequenced part of the CDR3 DNA is TGTGCCAGCAGCTTAAAAGGGGGCGACGAG.

As to this clone: The read finishes 3 residues shy of the CDR3 end, and the germline J gene is used to complete it. The rearrangement joins TRBV20-1 to TRBJ2-2, with D tentatively TRBD1 (5 bases). Germline V gene lookup returns CDR1 DFQATT and CDR2 SNEGSKA (reference sequence). The CDR3 extends over 14 amino acids. The CDR3 region is CSASIGSGANVLFF. The CDR3 DNA, read in part, is TGCAGTGCTAGTATAGGGTCTGGGGCCAACGTG.

To note about this clone: The read terminates 3 residues ahead of where the CDR3 ends, so the germline J gene completes it. This chain connects TRBV10-3 to TRBJ2-7; 12 bases map to TRBD2. V trimming: 4 bases; J trimming: 2 bases; junction bases outside the gene matches: 9. The germline gives CDR1 ENHRY, CDR2 SYGVKD. The CDR3 extends over 17 amino acids. The CDR3 DNA, read in part, is TGTGCCATCAGTGTAACTAGCGGGGGGCGGAGCCCCTACGAG. Its protein is CAISVTSGGRSPYE. In full, the CDR3 is CAISVTSGGRSPYEQYF.

The DNA read from the CDR3 is TGTGCCAGCAGCTTTGGGGACAGGGGGGCCAATGAC. It translates to CASSFGDRGAND. The whole CDR3 sequence is CASSFGDRGANDYTF. The chain is built from TRBV7-9 and TRBJ1-2; 11 bases align to TRBD1. The read terminates 3 residues ahead of where the CDR3 ends, so the germline J gene completes it. Germline-derived CDR1 and CDR2 are SEHNR and FQNEAQ (reference sequence). CDR3 length: 15 residues.

On this clone itself: Its ends do not fully match the called genes, so a read error is possible. The read is 3 residues too short to cover the CDR3 end, so that end is filled in from the germline J gene. Different DNA sequences within this sample yield the same CDR3. This chain joins TRBV2 and TRBJ1-3; weak D call: TRBD1 (5 bases). Germline-derived CDR1 and CDR2 are SNHLY and FYNNEI. The CDR3 extends over 15 amino acids. The CDR3 here is CASTAGLSSGNTIYF. The covered CDR3 bases are TGTGCCAGCACCGCGGGACTCTCCTCTGGAAACACA.

To note about this clone: The read halts 3 residues ahead of the CDR3 end, with the missing end drawn from the germline J gene. The V gene is TRBV2, the J gene TRBJ1-5, with 12 bases aligning to TRBD1. Germline values: CDR1 SNHLY, CDR2 FYNNEI. The V gene end was trimmed by 4 bases and the J gene end by 4 bases; junction bases not matched to a gene: 5. The CDR3 is 16 amino acids. The covered CDR3 bases are TGTGCCAGCAGTGGGGACAGGGGGCTGCTGAATCAGCCC. Translating gives CASSGDRGLLNQP. The whole CDR3 reads CASSGDRGLLNQPQHF.

Notes on this clone: One end of the junction is discordant with germline, which a read error may explain. The read ends 3 residues early relative to the CDR3; the germline J gene fills the gap. V usage is TRBV6-1 and J usage is TRBJ1-2; perhaps TRBD1 as D (5 bases). This CDR3 spans 15 amino acids. Germline loops: CDR1 MNHNS, CDR2 SASEGT. The CDR3 bases that were read are TGTGCCAGCAGGGAAGAGGAGACAGCCTCCTACGAC. Its translation: CASREEETASYD. In full, the CDR3 reads CASREEETASYDYTF.